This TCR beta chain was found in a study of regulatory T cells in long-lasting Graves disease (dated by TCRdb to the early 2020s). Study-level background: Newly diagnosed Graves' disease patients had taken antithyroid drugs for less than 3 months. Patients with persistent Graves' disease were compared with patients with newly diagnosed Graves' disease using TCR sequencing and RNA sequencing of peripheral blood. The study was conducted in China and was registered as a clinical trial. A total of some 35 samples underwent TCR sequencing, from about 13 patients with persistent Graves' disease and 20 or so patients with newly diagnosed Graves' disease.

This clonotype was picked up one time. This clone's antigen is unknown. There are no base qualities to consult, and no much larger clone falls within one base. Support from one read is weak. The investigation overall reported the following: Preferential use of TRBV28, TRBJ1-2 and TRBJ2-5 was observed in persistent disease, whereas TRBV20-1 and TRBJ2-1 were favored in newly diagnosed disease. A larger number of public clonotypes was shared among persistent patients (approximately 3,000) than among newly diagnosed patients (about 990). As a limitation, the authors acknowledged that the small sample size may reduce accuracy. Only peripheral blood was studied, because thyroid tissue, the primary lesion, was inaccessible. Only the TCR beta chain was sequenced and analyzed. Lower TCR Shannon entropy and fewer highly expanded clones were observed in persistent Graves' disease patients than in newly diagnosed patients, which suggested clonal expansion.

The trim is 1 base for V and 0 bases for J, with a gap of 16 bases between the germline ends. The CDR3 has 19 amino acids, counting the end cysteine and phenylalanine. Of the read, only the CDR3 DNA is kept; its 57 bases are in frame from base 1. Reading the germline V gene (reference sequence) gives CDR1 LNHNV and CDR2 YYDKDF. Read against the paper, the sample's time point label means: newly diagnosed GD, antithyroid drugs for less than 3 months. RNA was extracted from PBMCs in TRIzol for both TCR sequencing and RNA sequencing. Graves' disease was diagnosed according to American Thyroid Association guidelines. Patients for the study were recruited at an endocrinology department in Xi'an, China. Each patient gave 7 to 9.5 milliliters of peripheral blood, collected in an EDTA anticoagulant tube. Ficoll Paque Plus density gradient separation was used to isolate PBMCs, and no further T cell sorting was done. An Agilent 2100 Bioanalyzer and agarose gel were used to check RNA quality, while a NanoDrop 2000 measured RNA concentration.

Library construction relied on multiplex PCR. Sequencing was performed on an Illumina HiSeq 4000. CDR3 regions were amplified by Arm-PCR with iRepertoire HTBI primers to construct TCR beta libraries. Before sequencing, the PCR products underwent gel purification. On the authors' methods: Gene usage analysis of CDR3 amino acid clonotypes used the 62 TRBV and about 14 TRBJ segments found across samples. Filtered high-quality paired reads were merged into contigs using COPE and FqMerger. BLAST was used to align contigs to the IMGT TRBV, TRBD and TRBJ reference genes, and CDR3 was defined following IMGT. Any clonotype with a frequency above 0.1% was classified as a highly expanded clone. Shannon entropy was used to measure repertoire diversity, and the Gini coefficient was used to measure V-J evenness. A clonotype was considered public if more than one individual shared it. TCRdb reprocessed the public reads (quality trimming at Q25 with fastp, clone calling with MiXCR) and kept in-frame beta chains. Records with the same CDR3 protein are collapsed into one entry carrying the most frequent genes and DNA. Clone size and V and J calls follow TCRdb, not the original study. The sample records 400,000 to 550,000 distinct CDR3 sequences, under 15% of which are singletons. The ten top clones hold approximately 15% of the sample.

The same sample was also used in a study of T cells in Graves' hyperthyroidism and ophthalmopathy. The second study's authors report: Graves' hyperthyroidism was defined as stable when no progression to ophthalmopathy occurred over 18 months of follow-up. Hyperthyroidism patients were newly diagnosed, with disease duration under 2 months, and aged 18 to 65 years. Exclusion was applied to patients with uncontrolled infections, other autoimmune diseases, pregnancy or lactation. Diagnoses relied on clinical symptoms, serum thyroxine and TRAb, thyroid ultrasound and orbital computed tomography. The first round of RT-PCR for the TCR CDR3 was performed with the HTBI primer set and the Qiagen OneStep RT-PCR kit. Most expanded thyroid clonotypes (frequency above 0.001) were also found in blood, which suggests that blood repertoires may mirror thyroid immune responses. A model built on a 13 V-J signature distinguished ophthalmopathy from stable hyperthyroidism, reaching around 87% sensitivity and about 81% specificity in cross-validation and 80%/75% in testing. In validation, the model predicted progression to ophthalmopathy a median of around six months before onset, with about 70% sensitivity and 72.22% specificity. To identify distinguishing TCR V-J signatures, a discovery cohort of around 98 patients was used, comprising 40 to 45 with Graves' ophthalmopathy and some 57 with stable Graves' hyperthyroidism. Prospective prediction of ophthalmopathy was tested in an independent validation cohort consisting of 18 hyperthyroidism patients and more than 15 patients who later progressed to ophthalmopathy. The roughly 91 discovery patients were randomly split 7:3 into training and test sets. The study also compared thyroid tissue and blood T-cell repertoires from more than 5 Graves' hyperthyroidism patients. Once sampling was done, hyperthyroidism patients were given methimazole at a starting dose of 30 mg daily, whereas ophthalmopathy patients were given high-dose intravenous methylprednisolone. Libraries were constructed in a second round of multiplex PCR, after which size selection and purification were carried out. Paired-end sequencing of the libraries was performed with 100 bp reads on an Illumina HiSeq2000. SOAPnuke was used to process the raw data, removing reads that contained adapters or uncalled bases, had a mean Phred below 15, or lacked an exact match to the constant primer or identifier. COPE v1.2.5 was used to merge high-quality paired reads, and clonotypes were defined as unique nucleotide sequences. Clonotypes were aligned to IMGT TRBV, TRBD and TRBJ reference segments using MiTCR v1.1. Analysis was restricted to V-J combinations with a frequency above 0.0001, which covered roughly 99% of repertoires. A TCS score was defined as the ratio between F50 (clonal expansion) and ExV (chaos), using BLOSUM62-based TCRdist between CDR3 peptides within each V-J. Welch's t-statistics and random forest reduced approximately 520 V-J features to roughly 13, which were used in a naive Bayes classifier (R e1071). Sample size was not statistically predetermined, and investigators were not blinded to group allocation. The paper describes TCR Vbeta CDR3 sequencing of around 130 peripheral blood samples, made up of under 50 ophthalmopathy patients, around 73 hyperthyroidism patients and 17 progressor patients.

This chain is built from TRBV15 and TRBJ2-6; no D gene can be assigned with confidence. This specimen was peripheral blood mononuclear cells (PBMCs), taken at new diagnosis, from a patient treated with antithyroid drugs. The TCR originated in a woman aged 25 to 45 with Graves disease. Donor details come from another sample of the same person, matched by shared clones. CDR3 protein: CATSRVWMNTYSGANVLTF. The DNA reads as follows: TGTGCCACCAGCAGAGTTTGGATGAACACGTACTCTGGGGCCAACGTCCTGACTTTC.